Reported below is one T cell receptor (beta chain). Its antigen remains unidentified. The data were taken from a study of tumor-infiltrating lymphocytes in primary liver carcinoma. Study in general: Donors underwent surgery for histopathologically diagnosed primary liver carcinoma.

CDR3 size: 13 residues. Trimming cost V 6 bases and J 9 bases, with 16 bases left between them. CDR1 and CDR2 from the germline V gene are SEHNR and FQNEAQ (reference sequence). From around 500 ng total RNA, TCR beta cDNA was generated with a primer in the constant region. Three rounds of nested multiplex PCR with slightly modified ARM-PCR produced TCR beta libraries. The first two PCR rounds used TRBV1-TRBV30 primers with a Cbeta primer, roughly 10 cycles each. In TCRdb, the multiplex PCR reads were re-called with MiXCR into one record per CDR3 protein. The repertoire has about 310,000 distinct CDR3 sequences, approximately 58% of them found once; the top ten carry approximately 15%. Study-level results: For tumor-adjacent and tumor-blood pairs, overlap was less than that seen for tumor region pairs. Significantly larger top-250-clone fractions were found in tumors than in blood (p = 0.039).

The blood RNA (from unsorted whole blood) was obtained, and germline DNA was also extracted. The gene calls are TRBV7-9 and TRBJ2-3; D call uncertain. The sequence was collected from a young woman with primary liver carcinoma and hepatitis B virus infection. Sequenced: peripheral blood. The CDR3 region is CASRQIQGRTQYF. The CDR3 DNA reads as TGTGCCAGCAGGCAAATTCAAGGTCGAACGCAGTATTTT.